The next 18 T cell receptor beta chains were all read from a single sample in a study of shared clonotypes between healthy human individuals. Generated by immunoSEQ multiplex PCR, the TCRdb table keeps only in-frame clones and is missing some. The sample has around 2.5 million clones; roughly 93% are singletons. The specimen was naive CD4+ T cells from PBMCs. Indicated subset: CD45RA+ positively selected. Receptor source: a man younger than 35 in good health. Some clones in this sample may be carry-over from other donors' samples.

The chain carries TRBV7-9 and TRBJ2-1; D may be TRBD2 (5 bases). CDR3 length: 16 residues. Trimming removed 1 base from V and 1 base from J, with 11 bases in between. Per germline, CDR1 SEHNR and CDR2 FQNEAQ (reference sequence). The CDR3 protein is CASSLVTAESYNEQFF. DNA of the CDR3: TGTGCCAGCAGCTTAGTTACAGCGGAATCCTACAATGAGCAGTTCTTC.

The chain is built from TRBV4-1 and TRBJ2-7, with 8 nucleotides matching TRBD1. V shed 3 bases, J shed 2 bases, and the junction held 3 bases outside the gene matches. In germline, CDR1 is MGHRA, CDR2 YSYEKL. The CDR3 is made up of 14 amino acids. The CDR3 is CASSHMTGAYEQYF. CDR3 bases: TGCGCCAGCAGCCACATGACAGGGGCCTACGAGCAGTACTTC.

The chain links TRBV5-8 to TRBJ2-1; 13 nucleotides match TRBD2. Unmatched junction bases numbered 5, after V lost 3 bases and J lost 8 bases. This CDR3 comprises 15 residues. Germline V CDR1 and CDR2: SGHTS, YDEGEE. The CDR3 DNA reads TGTGCCAGCAGCTCCGGGACTAGCGGGGAGGATGAGCAGTTCTTC. It translates to CASSSGTSGEDEQFF. Filled out from reference TRBV5-8 and TRBJ2-1, the complete variable domain reads EAGVTQSPTHLIKTRGQQATLRCSPISGHTSVYWYQQALGLGLQFLLWYDEGEERNRGNFPPRFSGRQFPNYSSELNVNALELEDSALYLCASSSGTSGEDEQFFGPGTRLTVL.

The chain couples TRBV27 to TRBJ2-5; D may be TRBD2 (6 bases). There are 10 residues in the CDR3. The V and J ends lost 10 bases and 7 bases respectively, with 10 bases between them. Germline CDR1 is MNHEY and CDR2 is SMNVEV (reference sequence). CDR3 nucleotides: TGTGCCACCTTGGGGGGGACCCAGTACTTC. Its protein is CATLGGTQYF.

The chain is built from TRBV6-1 and TRBJ2-7, with 7 bases lining up with TRBD2. The CDR3 spans 15 residues. With 1 base clipped from V and 1 base from J, the junction kept 4 bases outside the gene matches. The germline V gene has CDR1 MNHNS and CDR2 SASEGT. The CDR3 protein is CASSEGLAASYEQYF. CDR3 DNA: TGTGCCAGCAGTGAAGGTCTAGCGGCTTCCTACGAGCAGTACTTC.

The rearrangement uses TRBV5-1 and TRBJ2-1; 8 nucleotides match TRBD2. The V and J ends lost 4 bases and 6 bases, in that order; junction bases with no gene match: 6. The CDR3 has 14 amino acids. Germline-derived CDR1 and CDR2 are SGHRS and YFSETQ. This CDR3 is CASSGGGTSNEQFF. CDR3 nucleotide sequence: TGCGCCAGCAGCGGGGGTGGGACTAGCAATGAGCAGTTCTTC.

The chain recombines TRBV5-1 with TRBJ1-1; TRBD1 might be the D (5 bases). This CDR3 is 15 amino acids long. Germline lookup yields CDR1 SGHRS and CDR2 YFSETQ. V shed 5 bases and J shed 4 bases, with 18 bases lying between them. CDR3 coding DNA: TGCGCCAGCAGTCTCCAGTCGGGACCGGGCACTGAAGCTTTCTTT. As protein: CASSLQSGPGTEAFF.

This rearrangement joins TRBV28 to TRBJ2-7, with 10 bases aligning to TRBD2. This CDR3 is built from 16 residues. Germline loops: CDR1 MDHEN, CDR2 SYDVKM. V lost 7 bases and J lost 3; bases outside the gene matches: 12. The CDR3 bases are TGTGCCAGCACCTCCTTAAGGGCTAGCGGGAGCTACGAGCAGTACTTC. Translation: CASTSLRASGSYEQYF.

CDR3 coding DNA: TGTGCCAGCAGCTTATTTGTGGGGTCCAATGAGCAGTTCTTC. This gives the protein CASSLFVGSNEQFF. This chain uses TRBV11-3 with TRBJ2-1; D not certain. Germline CDR1 and CDR2: SGHNT and YENEEA. Between the trimmed V and J ends, which lost 2 bases and 6 bases, there was a span of 11 bases. This CDR3 is 14 amino acids long.

On this clone itself: Other nucleotide sequences in the sample specify the same CDR3. The genes are TRBV9 and TRBJ2-2, with D hard to call. The CDR3 is 16 residues long. Germline CDR1 SGDLS, CDR2 YYNGEE. With 0 bases removed from V and 0 bases from J, the gap between germline ends came to 9 bases. The CDR3, as DNA: TGTGCCAGCAGCGTAGCCCGCGGAGCGAACACCGGGGAGCTGTTTTTT. This translates into CASSVARGANTGELFF.

This chain uses TRBV2 with TRBJ1-4; unclear D gene. CDR1 and CDR2 (germline): SNHLY, FYNNEI. The CDR3 is 13 amino acids. V was clipped by 11 bases and J by 7 bases, with 17 bases between them. CDR3 sequence: CALKGLRSEKLFF. Written as DNA, the CDR3 is TGTGCCCTTAAGGGATTGAGGAGTGAAAAACTGTTTTTT.

The rearrangement joins TRBV11-3 to TRBJ2-5; D could derive from TRBD1 or TRBD2 (5 bases each). Germline-derived CDR1 and CDR2 are SGHNT and YENEEA. The V end was cut by 6 bases, the J end by 4 bases, with 21 bases between. The CDR3 is 16 residues long. CDR3 in amino acids: CASSLGWGPAGETQYF. CDR3 bases: TGTGCCAGCAGTCTAGGATGGGGACCGGCAGGAGAGACCCAGTACTTC.

This chain joins TRBV6-5 and TRBJ2-7; D unclear. V was pared by 6 bases and J by 1 base, with 10 bases between. This CDR3 contains 13 residues. CDR1 is MNHEY and CDR2 is SVGAGI in the germline V gene. The CDR3 DNA reads TGTGCCAGCAGAATCCCCGGGTCCTACGAGCAGTACTTC. Its protein is CASRIPGSYEQYF.

The chain links TRBV14 to TRBJ2-2; D unresolved. The CDR3 has 14 residues. V was pared by 4 bases and J by 0 bases, with 6 bases between. Germline V gene lookup returns CDR1 SGHDN and CDR2 FVKESK. CDR3 DNA: TGTGCCAGCAGCCTGTTCGCGAACACCGGGGAGCTGTTTTTT. It encodes CASSLFANTGELFF.

The gene calls are TRBV28 and TRBJ1-4; TRBD1 might be the D (5 bases). Germline V gene data show CDR1 as MDHEN and CDR2 as SYDVKM. Trimming left V 5 bases short and J 6 bases short, with 13 bases between. The CDR3 has 14 residues. The CDR3 region has the DNA TGTGCCAGCAGTCTTCTCGGGACTTATGAAAAACTGTTTTTT. Translating it yields CASSLLGTYEKLFF.

CDR3 sequence reads: CASSAGLAGVYHEQFF. The CDR3 DNA reads as TGTGCCAGCAGCGCTGGACTAGCGGGAGTCTATCATGAGCAGTTCTTC. The V gene is TRBV9, the J gene TRBJ2-1, with TRBD2 matching over 13 bases. With V trimmed by 3 bases and J by 8 bases, 8 bases remained unmatched. This CDR3 comprises 16 residues. Germline assignment: CDR1 SGDLS and CDR2 YYNGEE.

Points on this clone: The sample holds other DNA sequences that translate to the same CDR3. The rearrangement uses TRBV15 and TRBJ1-2; weak D call: TRBD1 (6 bases). Germline lookup yields CDR1 LNHNV and CDR2 YYDKDF (reference sequence). Trimming took 0 bases from V and 8 from J, leaving 7 bases between them. The CDR3 has 12 residues. The CDR3: CATSRDRGGYTF. The DNA for the CDR3 is TGTGCCACCAGCAGAGACAGGGGCGGCTACACCTTC.

V gene TRBV30 combines with J gene TRBJ1-3; D unresolved. Germline V gene data show CDR1 as GTSNPN and CDR2 as SVGIG (reference sequence). V dropped 4 bases and J dropped 7 bases, with 20 bases sitting between them. The CDR3 is 15 amino acids. The CDR3 protein is CAWNNPGPSGNTIYF. The CDR3 coding sequence is TGTGCCTGGAATAATCCTGGGCCCAGTGGTAACACCATATATTTT.